A selection of T cell receptor beta chains follows, all from one sample in a study of cytomegalovirus exposure and HLA in healthy donors. Repertoires were generated with immunoSEQ multiplex PCR, while TCRdb's copy carries only in-frame clones and drops some. The table has about 120,000 clones, 76% seen once; the top ten hold 12%. The sequencing sample was made of PBMCs. The receptors were sampled from a woman aged 40 to 50 in good health and CMV-seropositive. The CDR3 runs from the conserved cysteine through the conserved F or W. A D gene is named only where the DNA matches it firmly. Clone size is not always given. Where it is, it says once, few, many or a class for expanded clones.

D gene	V gene	clone size	J gene	CDR3 DNA	CDR3 protein
TRBD2	TRBV5-1	.	TRBJ2-1	TGCGCCAGCAGCTTGGAGCCTAGCGGGGGCCTCGAGTTCTTC	CASSLEPSGGLEFF
TRBD2	TRBV5-6	.	TRBJ2-1	TGTGCCAGCAGCTTGGGGACTAGCGGGGGGGGGTTAAAGTTCTTC	CASSLGTSGGGLKFF
.	TRBV6-5	.	TRBJ1-2	TGTGCCAGCAGTCGGCCGGGGGGTGGCTACACCTTC	CASSRPGGGYTF
.	TRBV5-6	.	TRBJ2-2	TGTGCCAGCAGCCTAGACACCGGGGAGCTGTTTTTT	CASSLDTGELFF
TRBD2	TRBV25-1	.	TRBJ2-3	TGTGCCAGCAGTGAATACAGCGGGGGATCAGATACGCAGTATTTT	CASSEYSGGSDTQYF
TRBD1	TRBV7-9	.	TRBJ1-5	TGTGCCAGCAGTCCCCCAGGGGGCATCAATCAGCCCCAGCATTTT	CASSPPGGINQPQHF
.	TRBV30	once	TRBJ2-7	TGTGCCTGGAGTGTACGGTACGAGCAGTACTTC	CAWSVRYEQYF
.	TRBV6-5	.	TRBJ1-4	TGTGCCAGCAGGAACAGGGCCTCCTATGAAAAACTGTTTTTT	CASRNRASYEKLFF
.	TRBV15	.	TRBJ1-1	TGTGCCACCAGCAGAGATCAGGGGAACACTGAAGCTTTCTTT	CATSRDQGNTEAFF
.	TRBV27	.	TRBJ2-5	TGTGCCAGCGCATCACCTCGGGCAGGGGAAGAGACCCAGTACTTC	CASASPRAGEETQYF
TRBD1	TRBV10-3	.	TRBJ2-2	TGTGCCATCGGCGGACAGGGAAACACCGGGGAGCTGTTTTTT	CAIGGQGNTGELFF
TRBD1	TRBV10-3	.	TRBJ2-3	TGTGCCATCAGTGAGGGGACAGGGTACACAGATACGCAGTATTTT	CAISEGTGYTDTQYF
.	TRBV5-6	.	TRBJ2-4	TGTGCCAGCAGCGGGCTAGCCAAAAACATTCAGTACTTC	CASSGLAKNIQYF
TRBD1	TRBV29-1	few	TRBJ2-2	TGCAGCGTTGAAGCGACAGGGTGGAACACCGGGGAGCTGTTTTTT	CSVEATGWNTGELFF